Following are 5 T cell receptor beta chains from one sample sequenced in a study of CD8+CD57+ T cells in acquired aplastic anemia. Profiles of TCR beta VDJ and CDR3 were generated from a genomic DNA template. TCRdb analysed the reads with MiXCR anew, one entry per CDR3 protein. The table records hundreds of thousands of distinct CDR3 sequences, less than 35% of them present only once. Patients who underwent sequencing had shown CD8+CD57+ cell expansion by flow cytometry. Sequencing used sorted CD4+, CD8+, or CD8+CD57+ T cells (not recorded which) from PBMCs. The source is a human donor with aplastic anemia.

In its sample, this clonotype was seen many times. This sequence joins TRBV20-1 and TRBJ2-7, with 8 bases matching TRBD2. This CDR3 is 14 amino acids long. V shed 3 bases, J shed 4 bases, and the junction held 8 bases outside the gene matches. Germline V lookup: CDR1 DFQATT, CDR2 SNEGSKA (reference sequence). The CDR3 DNA reads TGCAGTGCTAGTTTTAGCGGGATGAGTTACGAGCAGTACTTC. Translating it yields CSASFSGMSYEQYF.

This clonotype has only a few counts. CDR3 region: CASSPQYRLSSYNSPLHF. The CDR3 nucleotides are TGTGCCAGCAGCCCCCAGTACAGGCTGAGCTCCTATAATTCACCCCTCCACTTT. This chain connects TRBV25-1 to TRBJ1-6; TRBD1 is a possible D gene (5 bases). Trimming took off 6 bases at V and 0 bases at J, with 18 bases between the two ends. Germline CDR1 and CDR2: MGHDK and SYGVNS. The CDR3 is 18 amino acids. Full variable domain (rest looked up from reference TRBV25-1 and TRBJ1-6): EADIYQTPRYLVIGTGKKITLECSQTMGHDKMYWYQQDPGMELHLIHYSYGVNSTEKGDLSSESTVSRIRTEHFPLTLESARPSHTSQYLCASSPQYRLSSYNSPLHFGNGTRLTVT.

A note on this clonotype: A much larger clone differs from this one at a single base, so this may be a read error. J is TRBJ2-2 and V is TRBV29-1; tentative D call: TRBD1 (5 bases). Germline CDR1 and CDR2: SQVTM and ANQGSEA. The CDR3 has 14 residues. The chain's CDR3 is CRVDLSWGAGELFF. The CDR3 nucleotides read TGCCGCGTTGATTTATCTTGGGGCGCCGGGGAGCTGTTTTTT.

This clonotype has at least ten counts. J is TRBJ1-2 and V is TRBV19; 7 bases match TRBD1. The CDR3 spans 15 residues. Germline CDR1 LNHDA, CDR2 SQIVND (reference sequence). Trimming took 5 bases from V and 7 from J; bases not matched to a gene: 13. This CDR3 reads CASSPLTGFFSGYTF. DNA of the CDR3: TGTGCCAGTAGTCCCCTGACAGGGTTCTTTAGTGGCTACACCTTC. Combining the CDR3 with reference TRBV19 and TRBJ1-2 gives the whole variable domain DGGITQSPKYLFRKEGQNVTLSCEQNLNHDAMYWYRQDPGQGLRLIYYSQIVNDFQKGDIAEGYSVSREKKESFPLTVTSAQKNPTAFYLCASSPLTGFFSGYTFGSGTRLTVV.

This clonotype was seen only a few times. This sequence joins TRBV20-1 and TRBJ2-1; D is unresolved. The CDR3 is made up of 14 amino acids. The germline CDR1 and CDR2 sequences are DFQATT and SNEGSKA (reference sequence). The V end lost 6 bases, the J end lost 5 bases, and 17 bases lay between the germline ends. CDR3 region: CSARRVGENNEQFF. The CDR3 bases are TGCAGTGCGAGAAGGGTGGGCGAGAACAATGAGCAGTTCTTC.